This T cell receptor beta chain derives from a study of vaccination and CD4 T cells after COVID-19. Background on the study: A median of around 70 days (range 14 to 241) separated dose two from the taking of post-vaccine samples.

The study sequenced cultured CD4+ T cell DNA using the Oncomine TCR Beta short-read assay. TCRdb fed the PCR reads into MiXCR, producing one record per CDR3 protein. The sample carries under 20,000 distinct CDR3 sequences, around 45% recorded once. As concerns this clonotype: What it recognizes is unknown.

Trimming cost V 4 bases and J 8 bases, with 13 bases left between them. The germline gives CDR1 LNHDA, CDR2 SQIVND (reference sequence). The CDR3 runs 13 residues. Documented treatment: approximately 10-day PBMC culture with coronavirus spike peptide pools or control peptides (ViraFEST assay). ViraFEST used peptide pools to expand antigen-specific T cells before TCR sequencing. Cultures got half-medium changes with IL-2 on days 3 and 7. The sample consisted of CD4+ T cells from blood, cultured in vitro, taken after SARS-CoV-2 vaccination. This TCR was recovered from a human donor who had recovered from COVID-19. V is TRBV19 and J is TRBJ2-3; D unclear. This CDR3 is CASSNLGRSTQYF. The CDR3 bases are TGTGCCAGTAGTAATCTGGGCAGGAGTACGCAGTATTTT.